The 13 T cell receptor beta chains below were found in one sample sequenced in a study of shared clonotypes between healthy human individuals. Method: immunoSEQ multiplex PCR; TCRdb's copy keeps in-frame clones and lacks some. The sample has 400,000 to 500,000 clones, over 65% seen once. The specimen was PBMCs. The receptors were gathered from a woman between 40 and 55 years old in good health. Some clones in this sample may be carry-over from other donors' samples.

Points on this clone: A read error likely explains this, since a far larger clone differs by one base. Other DNA variants within this sample encode the same CDR3. The chain links TRBV5-1 to TRBJ1-3; D unresolved. The CDR3 totals 14 residues. CDR1 and CDR2 (germline): SGHRS, YFSETQ. CDR3 nucleotides: TGCGCCAGCAGCTTGGTGTCACTTGGAAACACCATATACTTT. Encoded protein: CASSLVSLGNTIYF.

The V and J genes are TRBV7-9 and TRBJ1-1; a possible D gene is TRBD1 (5 bases). The germline gives CDR1 SEHNR, CDR2 FQNEAQ (reference sequence). The CDR3 is made up of 13 amino acids. V shed 4 bases and J shed 5 bases, with 11 bases lying between them. The DNA for the CDR3 is TGTGCCAGCAGCTCCTCGGGGCGGACTGAAGCTTTCTTT. Protein product: CASSSSGRTEAFF. Full variable domain (missing parts from reference TRBV7-9 and TRBJ1-1): DTGVSQNPRHKITKRGQNVTFRCDPISEHNRLYWYRQTLGQGPEFLTYFQNEAQLEKSRLLSDRFSAERPKGSFSTLEIQRTEQGDSAMYLCASSSSGRTEAFFGQGTRLTVV.

The chain carries TRBV21-1 and TRBJ1-4; TRBD1 was called by the table and not checked on the DNA. TRBV21-1 is marked as a pseudogene. The CDR3 is made up of 15 amino acids. The CDR3 here is CASSEQGATNEKLFF. CDR3 DNA sequence: TGTGCCAGCAGCGAACAGGGGGCAACTAATGAAAAACTGTTTTTT.

CDR3 DNA: TGTGCCATCAGTGACCTCAGCGGGAGAAATAGCTACGAGCAGTACTTC. Its protein is CAISDLSGRNSYEQYF. This chain joins TRBV10-3 and TRBJ2-7; 8 positions agree with TRBD2. The germline CDR1 and CDR2 sequences are ENHRY and SYGVKD. The V gene end was trimmed by 3 bases and the J gene end by 3 bases; junction bases not matched to a gene: 10. The CDR3 runs to 16 residues.

Note on this clone: A far larger clone differs by one base, so this is likely a read error. Different DNA sequences within this sample yield the same CDR3. This CDR3 is CATSRDQGPTTSTDTQYF. In DNA, the CDR3 is TGTGCCACCAGCAGAGATCAGGGCCCGACAACCAGCACGGATACGCAGTATTTT. The chain uses TRBV15 and TRBJ2-3; the D gene is possibly TRBD1 (5 bases). Per the germline V gene, CDR1 is LNHNV and CDR2 is YYDKDF (reference sequence). CDR3 length equals 18 residues.

The V and J genes are TRBV5-1 and TRBJ2-2, with D possibly being TRBD2 (5 bases). The CDR3 contains 12 residues. The V and J ends lost 5 bases and 3 bases respectively, with 5 bases between them. Germline values: CDR1 SGHRS, CDR2 YFSETQ. The CDR3 DNA sequence: TGCGCCAGCAGGAGGGACACCGGGGAGCTGTTTTTT. It is translated as CASRRDTGELFF.

The chain employs TRBV5-1 and TRBJ2-5, with D maybe TRBD1 (6 bases). This CDR3 spans 15 amino acids. Germline V CDR1 and CDR2: SGHRS, YFSETQ. The V end lost 1 base, the J end lost 0 bases, and 10 bases lay between the germline ends. This CDR3 reads CASSLTGMYQETQYF. As DNA, the CDR3 is TGCGCCAGCAGCTTGACAGGGATGTACCAAGAGACCCAGTACTTC.

This sequence joins TRBV19 and TRBJ1-5, with D tentatively TRBD1 (5 bases). CDR1 LNHDA and CDR2 SQIVND come from the germline V gene (reference sequence). This CDR3 is built from 17 residues. V was shortened by 2 bases and J by 5 bases, with 19 bases between the two germline ends. The CDR3 here is CASSIPRGYEVDQPQHF. For the CDR3, the DNA is TGTGCCAGTAGTATACCCCGGGGCTACGAGGTCGATCAGCCCCAGCATTTT.

The chain couples TRBV7-3 to TRBJ2-3, with 7 bases fitting TRBD2. V lost 2 bases and J lost 5; bases outside the gene matches: 7. The CDR3 extends over 15 amino acids. Germline CDR1 SGHTA, CDR2 FQGTGA. Written as DNA, the CDR3 is TGTGCCAGCAGCTTACGACTAGCCGCACTAGATACGCAGTATTTT. This sequence encodes CASSLRLAALDTQYF.

This clone came up once. This chain connects TRBV7-2 to TRBJ2-7; 7 positions agree with TRBD1. Germline V gives CDR1 SGHTA, CDR2 FQGNSA. The length of the CDR3 is 13 residues. V shed 7 bases, J shed 4 bases, and the junction held 7 bases outside the gene matches. The CDR3 DNA reads TGTGCCAGCAAGGGCAGGGGGACGTACGAGCAGTACTTC. It encodes CASKGRGTYEQYF.

The chain joins TRBV9 to TRBJ2-2; tentative D call: TRBD2 (6 bases). The CDR3 is made up of 15 amino acids. V was cut by 4 bases and J by 1 base, with 11 bases left in between. Germline V gene lookup returns CDR1 SGDLS and CDR2 YYNGEE. CDR3 region: CASSPGTRNTGELFF. The DNA of the CDR3 is TGTGCCAGCAGCCCCGGGACTCGGAACACCGGGGAGCTGTTTTTT.

The V call is TRBV28, the J call TRBJ1-1; 7 positions match TRBD1. The germline CDR1 and CDR2 sequences are MDHEN and SYDVKM. J lost 12 bases, V lost 5 bases, and 9 bases had no gene match. The CDR3 has 12 residues. For the CDR3, the DNA is TGTGCCAGCAGTGCCTCCGGGACAGTCACTTTCTTT. Its translation is CASSASGTVTFF.

This clone was seen only once. The genes are TRBV28 and TRBJ1-1; tentatively, D is TRBD1 (6 bases). The germline gives CDR1 MDHEN, CDR2 SYDVKM. This CDR3 region has 15 residues. Trimming removed 3 bases from V and 7 bases from J, with 18 bases in between. CDR3 sequence: CASSLGGNRVGEAFF. DNA of the CDR3: TGTGCCAGCAGTTTGGGAGGGAACAGGGTCGGTGAAGCTTTCTTT.